Each of the 7 T cell receptor beta chains below was sequenced from the same sample in a study of radiation and T cells in renal cell carcinoma. The time point is: blood 4 weeks post-SBRT, at nephrectomy. Regarding treatment: 15 Gy SBRT to primary tumor, nephrectomy 4 weeks later. TCRdb's copy holds only in-frame clones and misses some; the assay was immunoSEQ multiplex PCR. The sample includes roughly 90,000 clones, about 82% of them seen just once. The material sequenced was blood, taken from a patient whose treatment included radiotherapy and nephrectomy. The receptors stem from a man aged 50-59 years with renal cell carcinoma.

The rearrangement joins TRBV6-1 to TRBJ2-7; D assignment may be TRBD1 or TRBD2 (5 bases each). V was clipped by 1 base and J by 0 bases, with 10 bases between them. The CDR3 covers 15 residues. The germline V gene has CDR1 MNHNS and CDR2 SASEGT. Here the CDR3 reads CASSEGPGHSYEQYF. The DNA for the CDR3 is TGTGCCAGCAGTGAAGGTCCGGGGCACTCCTACGAGCAGTACTTC.

The V gene is TRBV11-2, the J gene TRBJ1-5, with 9 bases fitting TRBD1. The CDR3 extends over 15 amino acids. Germline V gene lookup returns CDR1 SGHAT and CDR2 FQNNGV. J lost 7 bases, V lost 0 bases, and 4 bases had no gene match. CDR3 loop: CASSLDTGGGQPQHF. The CDR3 bases are TGTGCCAGCAGCTTAGATACAGGGGGCGGGCAGCCCCAGCATTTT. Supplemented by reference TRBV11-2 and TRBJ1-5, the full variable domain reads EAGVAQSPRYKIIEKRQSVAFWCNPISGHATLYWYQQILGQGPKLLIQFQNNGVVDDSQLPKDRFSAERLKGVDSTLKIQPAKLEDSAVYLCASSLDTGGGQPQHFGDGTRLSIL.

In its sample, this clone was seen once. The V and J genes are TRBV7-8 and TRBJ1-1; D is perhaps TRBD1 (5 bases). Germline V CDR1 and CDR2: SGHVS, FQNEAQ. The CDR3 runs 14 residues. V was trimmed by 3 bases and J by 1 base, leaving 9 bases between them. This chain's CDR3 is CASSFKTANTEAFF. The CDR3 bases are TGTGCCAGCAGCTTTAAGACAGCGAACACTGAAGCTTTCTTT.

The CDR3 sequence: CASTIGGGYTF. CDR3 sequence (DNA): TGTGCCAGCACGATAGGGGGTGGCTACACCTTC. This chain joins TRBV2 and TRBJ1-2, with TRBD1 as a possible D gene (6 bases). The V and J ends lost 7 bases and 7 bases respectively, with 10 bases between them. The CDR3 sequence is 11 residues long. Germline V gene lookup returns CDR1 SNHLY and CDR2 FYNNEI.

V and J are TRBV6-1 and TRBJ1-5; D is unresolved. This CDR3 is built from 13 residues. The germline V and J ends were trimmed by 8 bases and 3 bases, with 11 bases remaining between them. Germline loops: CDR1 MNHNS, CDR2 SASEGT. CDR3 DNA: TGTGCCAGCGGCCCGGTTGCCAATCAGCCCCAGCATTTT. Protein sequence: CASGPVANQPQHF.

The gene calls are TRBV6-1 and TRBJ2-5; D might be TRBD1 (6 bases). Germline V lookup: CDR1 MNHNS, CDR2 SASEGT. V was clipped by 5 bases and J by 6 bases, with 16 bases between them. The CDR3 consists of 14 residues. The CDR3 DNA reads as TGTGCCAGCAGTTTACAGGGCGTCGGAAAGACCCAGTACTTC. Protein sequence: CASSLQGVGKTQYF.

The CDR3: CASSQRDRGLPGELFF. CDR3 sequence (DNA): TGCGCCAGCAGTCAACGAGACAGGGGGTTACCCGGGGAGCTGTTTTTT. V gene TRBV23-1 combines with J gene TRBJ2-2; 9 positions agree with TRBD1. TRBV23-1 is treated as an ORF (open reading frame) with a function not yet certain. The CDR3 totals 16 residues. Unmatched junction bases numbered 7, after V lost 2 bases and J lost 6 bases.